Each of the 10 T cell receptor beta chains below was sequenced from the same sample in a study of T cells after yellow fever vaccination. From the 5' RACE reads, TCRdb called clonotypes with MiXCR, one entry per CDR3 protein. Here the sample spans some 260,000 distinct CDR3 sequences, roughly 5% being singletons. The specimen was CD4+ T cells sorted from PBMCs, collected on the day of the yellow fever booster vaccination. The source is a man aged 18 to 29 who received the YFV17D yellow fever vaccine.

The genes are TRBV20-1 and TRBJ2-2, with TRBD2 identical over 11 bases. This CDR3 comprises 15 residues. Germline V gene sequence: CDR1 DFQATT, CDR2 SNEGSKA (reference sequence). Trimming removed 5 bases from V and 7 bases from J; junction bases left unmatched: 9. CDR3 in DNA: TGCAGTGCTGGTGATAGCGGGGGGGCCGGCGGGGAGCTGTTTTTT. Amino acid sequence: CSAGDSGGAGGELFF.

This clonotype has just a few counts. CDR3 sequence: CSAPRQGELFF. DNA of the CDR3: TGCAGTGCTCCCCGACAGGGGGAACTGTTTTTT. The chain carries TRBV20-1 and TRBJ1-4, with 9 nucleotides matching TRBD1. Germline trimming cut 5 bases from V and 12 bases from J; bases unmatched to any gene: 4. CDR1 is DFQATT and CDR2 is SNEGSKA in the germline V gene (reference sequence). The CDR3 contains 11 residues.

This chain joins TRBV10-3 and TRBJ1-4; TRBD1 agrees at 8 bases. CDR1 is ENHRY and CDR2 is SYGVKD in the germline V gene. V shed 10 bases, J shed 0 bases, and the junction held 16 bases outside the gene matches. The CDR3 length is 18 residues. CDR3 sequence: CATQNPTGEGATNEKLFF. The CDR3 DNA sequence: TGTGCCACCCAAAATCCGACAGGGGAAGGTGCAACTAATGAAAAACTGTTTTTT.

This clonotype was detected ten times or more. The CDR3 coding sequence is TGTGCCAGCAGCCCCACCGGGTTAAGCAATCAGCCCCAGCATTTT. This encodes CASSPTGLSNQPQHF. The gene calls are TRBV7-9 and TRBJ1-5; D gene unclear. The germline V gene encodes CDR1 SEHNR and CDR2 FQNEAQ (reference sequence). The V end was cut by 5 bases, the J end by 1 base, with 12 bases between. CDR3 length: 15 amino acids.

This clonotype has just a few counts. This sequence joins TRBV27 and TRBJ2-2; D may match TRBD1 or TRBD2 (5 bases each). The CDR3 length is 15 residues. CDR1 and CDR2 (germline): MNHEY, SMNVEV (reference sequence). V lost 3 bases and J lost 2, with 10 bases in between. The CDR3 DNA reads TGTGCCAGCAGTTTGGACGGGGCCAACACCGGGGAGCTGTTTTTT. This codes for CASSLDGANTGELFF.

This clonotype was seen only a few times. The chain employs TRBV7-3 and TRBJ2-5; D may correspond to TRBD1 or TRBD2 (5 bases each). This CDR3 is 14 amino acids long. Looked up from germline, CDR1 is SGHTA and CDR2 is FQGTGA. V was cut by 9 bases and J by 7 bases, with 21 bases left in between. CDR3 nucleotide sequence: TGTGCCAGTAGCCCCGGGACCGAGCTTGGGACCCAGTACTTC. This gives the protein CASSPGTELGTQYF.

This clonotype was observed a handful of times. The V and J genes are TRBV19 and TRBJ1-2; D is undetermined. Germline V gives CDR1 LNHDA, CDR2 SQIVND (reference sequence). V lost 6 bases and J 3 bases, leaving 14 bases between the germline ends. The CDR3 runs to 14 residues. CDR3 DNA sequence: TGTGCCAGTAGCCCCATCCCCCTTGACTATGGCTACACCTTC. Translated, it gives CASSPIPLDYGYTF.

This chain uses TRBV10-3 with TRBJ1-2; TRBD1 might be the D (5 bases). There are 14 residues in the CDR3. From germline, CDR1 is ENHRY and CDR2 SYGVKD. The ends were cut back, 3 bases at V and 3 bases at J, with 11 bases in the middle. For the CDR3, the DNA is TGTGCCATCAGTGACCCCTCGGGGGACTATGGCTACACCTTC. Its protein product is CAISDPSGDYGYTF.

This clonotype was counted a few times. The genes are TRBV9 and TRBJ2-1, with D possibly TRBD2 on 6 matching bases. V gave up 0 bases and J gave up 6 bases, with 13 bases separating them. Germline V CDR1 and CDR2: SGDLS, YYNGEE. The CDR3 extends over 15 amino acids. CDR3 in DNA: TGTGCCAGCAGCGTAGACCGGGGGAGAGGCAATGAGCAGTTCTTC. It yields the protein CASSVDRGRGNEQFF.

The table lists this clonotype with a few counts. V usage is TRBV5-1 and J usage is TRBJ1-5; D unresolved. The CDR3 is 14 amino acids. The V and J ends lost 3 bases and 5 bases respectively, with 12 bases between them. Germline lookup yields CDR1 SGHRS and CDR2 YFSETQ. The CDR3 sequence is CASSSTPADQPQHF. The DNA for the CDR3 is TGCGCCAGCAGCTCTACACCCGCGGATCAGCCCCAGCATTTT.